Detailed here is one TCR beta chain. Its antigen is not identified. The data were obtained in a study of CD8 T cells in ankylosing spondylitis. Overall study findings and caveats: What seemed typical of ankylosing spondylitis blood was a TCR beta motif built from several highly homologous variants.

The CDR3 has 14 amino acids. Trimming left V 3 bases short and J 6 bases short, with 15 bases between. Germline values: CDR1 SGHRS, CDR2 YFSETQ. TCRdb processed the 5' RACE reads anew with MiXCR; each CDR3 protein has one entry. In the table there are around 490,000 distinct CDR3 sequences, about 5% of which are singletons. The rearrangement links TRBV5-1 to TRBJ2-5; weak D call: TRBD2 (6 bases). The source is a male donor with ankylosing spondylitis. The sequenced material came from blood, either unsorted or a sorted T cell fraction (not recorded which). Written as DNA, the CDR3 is TGCGCCAGCAGCTACGCGGGACGTACAAAGACCCAGTACTTC. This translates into CASSYAGRTKTQYF. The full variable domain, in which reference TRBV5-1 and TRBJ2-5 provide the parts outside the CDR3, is KAGVTQTPRYLIKTRGQQVTLSCSPISGHRSVSWYQQTPGQGLQFLFEYFSETQRNKGNFPGRFSGRQFSNSRSEMNVSTLELGDSALYLCASSYAGRTKTQYFGPGTRLLVL.